These 7 T cell receptor beta chains share one sample of origin, sequenced in a study of regulatory T cells in long-lasting Graves disease. Researchers made TCR beta libraries by using iRepertoire HTBI primers and running Arm-PCR on CDR3 regions. Using its own MiXCR run on the multiplex PCR reads, TCRdb lists one record per CDR3 protein. There are fewer than 400,000 distinct CDR3 sequences in the sample; 18% occur only once, and around 37% lies in the top ten. Time point defined: newly diagnosed GD, antithyroid drugs for less than 3 months. From RNA extracted from PBMCs, the TCR library was made. The sequences come from peripheral blood mononuclear cells (PBMCs), collected at new diagnosis, from a patient treated with antithyroid drugs. The receptors derive from a female donor with Graves disease.

This clonotype was observed a handful of times. This sequence joins TRBV19 and TRBJ1-5; D gene unclear. The germline V and J ends were trimmed by 5 bases and 1 base, with 9 bases remaining between them. The CDR3 length is 14 residues. The germline gives CDR1 LNHDA, CDR2 SQIVND (reference sequence). The CDR3 here is CASSGGRSNQPQHF. CDR3 nucleotides: TGTGCCAGTAGTGGCGGGAGAAGCAATCAGCCCCAGCATTTT.

V gene TRBV24-1 combines with J gene TRBJ2-2, with a weak D call TRBD1 (5 bases). The CDR3 consists of 13 residues. V was trimmed by 7 bases and J by 4 bases, leaving 9 bases between them. The germline V gene encodes CDR1 KGHDR and CDR2 SFDVKD. This CDR3 is CATRGLFTGELFF. CDR3 nucleotides: TGTGCCACCAGGGGGCTTTTCACCGGGGAGCTGTTTTTT.

This clonotype was seen ten or more times. The J gene is TRBJ1-1, the V gene TRBV19, with TRBD1 matching over 8 bases. Per germline, CDR1 LNHDA and CDR2 SQIVND (reference sequence). The CDR3 has 14 residues. V lost 3 bases and J lost 5; bases outside the gene matches: 5. DNA for the CDR3: TGTGCCAGTAGTATCGGACAGGGAAGGACTGAAGCTTTCTTT. Protein product: CASSIGQGRTEAFF.

The table lists this clonotype with many counts. The rearrangement joins TRBV29-1 to TRBJ2-1, with D hard to call. The germline V gene encodes CDR1 SQVTM and CDR2 ANQGSEA. The CDR3 is made up of 13 amino acids. V was shortened by 3 bases and J by 8 bases, with 14 bases between the two germline ends. CDR3 amino acids: CSVEGRLGHEQFF. The CDR3 DNA reads as TGCAGCGTTGAGGGTCGTTTGGGTCATGAGCAGTTCTTC.

This clonotype was detected ten times or more. This sequence joins TRBV2 and TRBJ2-5; 8 positions agree with TRBD2. The CDR3 has 13 residues. In germline, CDR1 is SNHLY, CDR2 FYNNEI. With V trimmed by 9 bases and J by 4 bases, 7 bases remained unmatched. The CDR3 loop reads CASRSGGAETQYF. Here the CDR3 DNA reads TGTGCCAGTCGCTCGGGGGGGGCAGAGACCCAGTACTTC.

This clonotype was seen many times. J is TRBJ2-5 and V is TRBV10-3, with D maybe TRBD1 (5 bases). This CDR3 has 14 residues. The V end lost 0 bases, the J end lost 5 bases, and 10 bases lay between the germline ends. Germline CDR1 is ENHRY and CDR2 is SYGVKD. This CDR3 is CAISESGLEETQYF. The CDR3 DNA follows: TGTGCCATCAGTGAGTCGGGGCTCGAGGAGACCCAGTACTTC.

The V call is TRBV18, the J call TRBJ1-1; perhaps TRBD1 as D (6 bases). The CDR3 is made up of 15 amino acids. The germline CDR1 and CDR2 sequences are KGHSH and LQKENI. The ends were cut back, 2 bases at V and 4 bases at J, with 14 bases in the middle. For the CDR3, the DNA is TGTGCCAGCTCACCAACAGGGTTCGTGAGCACTGAAGCTTTCTTT. Translation: CASSPTGFVSTEAFF.